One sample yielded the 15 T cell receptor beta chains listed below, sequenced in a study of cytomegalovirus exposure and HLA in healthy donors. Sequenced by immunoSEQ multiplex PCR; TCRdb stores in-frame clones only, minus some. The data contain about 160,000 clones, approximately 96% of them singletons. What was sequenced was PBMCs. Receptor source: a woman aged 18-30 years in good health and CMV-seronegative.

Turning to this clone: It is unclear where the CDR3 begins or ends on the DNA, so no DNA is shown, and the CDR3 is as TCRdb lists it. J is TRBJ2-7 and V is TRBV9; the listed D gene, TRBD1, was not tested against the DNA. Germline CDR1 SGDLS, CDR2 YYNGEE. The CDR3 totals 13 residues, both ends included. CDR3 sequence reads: CASSVAPGTGMYF.

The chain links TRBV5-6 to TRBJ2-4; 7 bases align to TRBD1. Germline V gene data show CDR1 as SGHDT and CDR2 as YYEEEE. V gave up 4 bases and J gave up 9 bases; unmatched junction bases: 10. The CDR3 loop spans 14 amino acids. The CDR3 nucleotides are TGTGCCAGCAGCCCGACACAGGGGATCGGCATTCAGTACTTC. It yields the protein CASSPTQGIGIQYF.

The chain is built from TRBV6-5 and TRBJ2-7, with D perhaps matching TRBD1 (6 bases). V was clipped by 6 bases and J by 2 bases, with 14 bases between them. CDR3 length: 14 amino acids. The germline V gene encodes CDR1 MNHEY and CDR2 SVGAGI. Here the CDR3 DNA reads TGTGCCAGCAGGCGCCGCTCAGGGGCCTACGAGCAGTACTTC. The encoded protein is CASRRRSGAYEQYF.

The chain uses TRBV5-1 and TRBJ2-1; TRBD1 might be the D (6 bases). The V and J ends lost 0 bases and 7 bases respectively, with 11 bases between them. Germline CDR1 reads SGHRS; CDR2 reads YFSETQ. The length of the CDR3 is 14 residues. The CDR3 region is CASSLGTGRNEQFF. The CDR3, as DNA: TGCGCCAGCAGCTTGGGAACAGGGAGAAATGAGCAGTTCTTC. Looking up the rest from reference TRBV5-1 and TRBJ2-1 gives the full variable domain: KAGVTQTPRYLIKTRGQQVTLSCSPISGHRSVSWYQQTPGQGLQFLFEYFSETQRNKGNFPGRFSGRQFSNSRSEMNVSTLELGDSALYLCASSLGTGRNEQFFGPGTRLTVL.

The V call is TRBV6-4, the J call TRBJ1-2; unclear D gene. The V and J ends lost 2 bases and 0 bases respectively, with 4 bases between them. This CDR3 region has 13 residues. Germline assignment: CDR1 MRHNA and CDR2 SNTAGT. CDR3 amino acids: CASSDTANYGYTF. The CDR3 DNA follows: TGTGCCAGCAGTGACACTGCTAACTATGGCTACACCTTC.

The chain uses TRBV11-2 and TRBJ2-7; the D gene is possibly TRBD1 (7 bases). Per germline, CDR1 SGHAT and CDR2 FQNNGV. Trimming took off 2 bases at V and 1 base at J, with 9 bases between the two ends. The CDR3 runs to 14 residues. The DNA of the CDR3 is TGTGCCAGCAGCTTATCAGGGGGGTCCTACGAGCAGTACTTC. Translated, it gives CASSLSGGSYEQYF.

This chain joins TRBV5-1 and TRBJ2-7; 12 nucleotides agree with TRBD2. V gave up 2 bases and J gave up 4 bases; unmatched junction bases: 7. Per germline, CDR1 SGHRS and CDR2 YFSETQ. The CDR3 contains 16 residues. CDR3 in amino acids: CASSFTSGGTPYEQYF. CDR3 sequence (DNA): TGCGCCAGCAGCTTCACTAGCGGGGGGACCCCTTACGAGCAGTACTTC.

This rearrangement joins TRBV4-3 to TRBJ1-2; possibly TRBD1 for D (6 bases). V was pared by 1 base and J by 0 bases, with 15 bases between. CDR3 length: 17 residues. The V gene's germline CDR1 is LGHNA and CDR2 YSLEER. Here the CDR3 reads CASSQVSQGKANYGYTF. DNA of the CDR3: TGCGCCAGCAGCCAAGTCTCGCAGGGGAAAGCTAACTATGGCTACACCTTC.

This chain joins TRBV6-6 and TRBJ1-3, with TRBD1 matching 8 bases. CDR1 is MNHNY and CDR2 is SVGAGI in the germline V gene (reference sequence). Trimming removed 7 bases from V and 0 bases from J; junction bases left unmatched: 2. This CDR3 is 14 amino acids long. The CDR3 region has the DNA TGTGCCAGCACCGACAGGGGCTCTGGAAACACCATATATTTT. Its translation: CASTDRGSGNTIYF.

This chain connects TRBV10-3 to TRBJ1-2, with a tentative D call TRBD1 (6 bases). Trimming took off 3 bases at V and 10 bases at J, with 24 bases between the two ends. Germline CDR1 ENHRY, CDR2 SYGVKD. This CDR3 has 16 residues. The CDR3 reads CAISDSHTGRTATYTF. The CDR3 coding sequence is TGTGCCATCAGTGACTCTCACACAGGGCGCACTGCTACCTACACCTTC.

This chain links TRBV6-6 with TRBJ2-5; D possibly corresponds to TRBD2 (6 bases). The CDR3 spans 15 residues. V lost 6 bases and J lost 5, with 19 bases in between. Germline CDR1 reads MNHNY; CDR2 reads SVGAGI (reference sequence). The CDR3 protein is CASRTGTFGWETQYF. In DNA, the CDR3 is TGTGCCAGCAGGACCGGGACTTTCGGCTGGGAGACCCAGTACTTC.

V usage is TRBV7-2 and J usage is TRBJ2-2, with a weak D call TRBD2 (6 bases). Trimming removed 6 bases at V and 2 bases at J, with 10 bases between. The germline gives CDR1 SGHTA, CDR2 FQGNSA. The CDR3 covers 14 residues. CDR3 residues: CASREGPNTGELFF. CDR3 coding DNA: TGTGCCAGCAGGGAGGGACCCAACACCGGGGAGCTGTTTTTT.

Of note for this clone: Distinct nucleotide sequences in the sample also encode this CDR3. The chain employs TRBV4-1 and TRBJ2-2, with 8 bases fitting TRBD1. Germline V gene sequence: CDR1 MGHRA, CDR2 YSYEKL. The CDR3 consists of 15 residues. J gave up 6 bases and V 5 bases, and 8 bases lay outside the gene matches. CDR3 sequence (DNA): TGCGCCAGCAGCTTAGGGACAGGAGGGTCCGGGGAGCTGTTTTTT. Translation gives CASSLGTGGSGELFF.

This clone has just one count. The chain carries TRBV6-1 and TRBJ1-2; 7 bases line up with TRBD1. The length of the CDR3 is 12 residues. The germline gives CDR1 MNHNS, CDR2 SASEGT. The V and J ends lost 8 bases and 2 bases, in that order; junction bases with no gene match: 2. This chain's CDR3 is CASVTGNYGYTF. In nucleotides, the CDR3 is TGTGCCAGCGTGACAGGGAACTATGGCTACACCTTC.

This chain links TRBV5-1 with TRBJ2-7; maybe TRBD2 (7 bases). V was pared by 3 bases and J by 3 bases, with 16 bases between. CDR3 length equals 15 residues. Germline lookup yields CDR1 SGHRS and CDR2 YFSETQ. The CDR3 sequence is CASSWGAGRDYEQYF. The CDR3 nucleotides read TGCGCCAGCAGCTGGGGGGCAGGGAGGGACTACGAGCAGTACTTC.